The next 30 T cell receptor beta chains were all read from a single sample in a study of OX40 agonist ivuxolimab in advanced cancers. Assay: immunoSEQ multiplex PCR; the TCRdb copy retains only in-frame clones and omits some. The sample lists 60,000 or so clones, approximately 83% occurring once. The specimen was CD4+ or CD8+ T cells sorted from blood, collected in a trial of the OX40 agonist ivuxolimab. The origin of the receptors is an adult with an advanced solid tumor such as melanoma, head and neck, liver or kidney cancer.

This chain joins TRBV7-8 and TRBJ2-7, with no clear D. Trimming shortened V by 8 bases and J by 4 bases, and 9 bases separated the two germline ends. Germline lookup yields CDR1 SGHVS and CDR2 FQNEAQ. The CDR3 covers 11 residues. CDR3 amino acids: CASSGRYEQYF. The DNA for the CDR3 is TGTGCCAGCTCCGGGCGGTACGAGCAGTACTTC.

The rearrangement joins TRBV7-8 to TRBJ2-3; D is possibly TRBD2 (6 bases). Germline CDR1 SGHVS, CDR2 FQNEAQ. The CDR3 sequence is 14 residues long. Between the trimmed V and J ends, which lost 6 bases and 1 base, there was a span of 11 bases. CDR3 in DNA: TGTGCCAGCAGTTCCTGGGGGGGCACAGATACGCAGTATTTT. It yields the protein CASSSWGGTDTQYF.

The V gene is TRBV19, the J gene TRBJ2-2; tentative D call: TRBD1 (5 bases). This CDR3 region has 13 residues. The germline gives CDR1 LNHDA, CDR2 SQIVND (reference sequence). V was trimmed by 10 bases and J by 3 bases, leaving 12 bases between them. The CDR3 region is CAILQVDTGELFF. The CDR3 bases are TGTGCCATCCTACAGGTGGACACCGGGGAGCTGTTTTTT.

V and J are TRBV28 and TRBJ1-5; no reliable D call. Germline CDR1 and CDR2: MDHEN and SYDVKM. The CDR3 is 16 residues long. V gave up 5 bases and J gave up 2 bases, with 16 bases separating them. The CDR3 sequence is CASSPYRALRNQPQHF. CDR3 coding DNA: TGTGCCAGCAGTCCCTACCGGGCACTTCGCAATCAGCCCCAGCATTTT. Based on the CDR3 plus reference TRBV28 and TRBJ1-5, the full variable domain is DVKVTQSSRYLVKRTGEKVFLECVQDMDHENMFWYRQDPGLGLRLIYFSYDVKMKEKGDIPEGYSVSREKKERFSLILESASTNQTSMYLCASSPYRALRNQPQHFGDGTRLSIL.

This clone was counted a single time. The chain uses TRBV6-5 and TRBJ2-3; no definite D call. Trimming took 6 bases from V and 5 from J, leaving 12 bases between them. The germline V gene has CDR1 MNHEY and CDR2 SVGAGI. CDR3 length: 13 residues. DNA of the CDR3: TGTGCCAGCAGACCCTTTTACAAAGATACGCAGTATTTT. Protein sequence: CASRPFYKDTQYF.

This rearrangement joins TRBV27 to TRBJ2-5, with D possibly being TRBD1 (5 bases). Germline CDR1 and CDR2: MNHEY and SMNVEV (reference sequence). Trimming removed 2 bases from V and 5 bases from J, with 9 bases in between. The CDR3 runs to 13 residues. This CDR3 reads CASSLTQGETQYF. The CDR3 DNA follows: TGTGCCAGCAGTTTAACCCAGGGTGAGACCCAGTACTTC.

The gene calls are TRBV9 and TRBJ1-6; D is possibly TRBD1 (5 bases). V lost 6 bases, J lost 8 bases, and 15 bases lay in between. CDR1 is SGDLS and CDR2 is YYNGEE in the germline V gene. This CDR3 spans 14 amino acids. The CDR3 sequence is CASTPGGGDSPLHF. The CDR3 nucleotides are TGTGCCAGCACCCCTGGGGGAGGTGATTCACCCCTCCACTTT.

This chain uses TRBV11-2 with TRBJ1-2; possibly TRBD1 for D (5 bases). The CDR3 length is 14 residues. V lost 5 bases and J lost 2, with 12 bases in between. Germline CDR1 reads SGHAT; CDR2 reads FQNNGV. DNA of the CDR3: TGTGCCAGCAGCCCCAGGGACCTAAACTATGGCTACACCTTC. This sequence encodes CASSPRDLNYGYTF.

This clone was seen a handful of times. The rearrangement joins TRBV6-1 to TRBJ1-1; 7 bases match TRBD1. V gave up 3 bases and J gave up 1 base; unmatched junction bases: 5. CDR1 is MNHNS, CDR2 SASEGT, per germline. The CDR3 has 15 amino acids. In DNA form, the CDR3 reads TGTGCCAGCAGTGATCTAGGGACAGCGAACACTGAAGCTTTCTTT. It codes for CASSDLGTANTEAFF.

This chain links TRBV6-1 with TRBJ1-5; a weak D match, TRBD1 (5 bases). The ends were cut back, 8 bases at V and 2 bases at J, with 13 bases in the middle. CDR3 length: 14 amino acids. CDR1 is MNHNS and CDR2 is SASEGT in the germline V gene. Written as DNA, the CDR3 is TGTGCCAGCTCGCAGGGTATTGGCAATCAGCCCCAGCATTTT. Residues: CASSQGIGNQPQHF.

The chain joins TRBV28 to TRBJ1-4; maybe TRBD1 (5 bases). Per the germline V gene, CDR1 is MDHEN and CDR2 is SYDVKM. This CDR3 has 14 amino acids. Between the trimmed V and J ends, which lost 7 bases and 4 bases, there was a span of 13 bases. In nucleotides, the CDR3 is TGTGCCAGCACTTCCGGGGGGGTTAATGAAAAACTGTTTTTT. As protein: CASTSGGVNEKLFF.

The V gene is TRBV9, the J gene TRBJ1-1, with 7 positions matching TRBD1. There are 13 residues in the CDR3. Germline CDR1 SGDLS, CDR2 YYNGEE. V shed 3 bases, J shed 3 bases, and the junction held 2 bases outside the gene matches. The CDR3: CASSEGGDTEAFF. Written as DNA, the CDR3 is TGTGCCAGCAGCGAAGGGGGCGACACTGAAGCTTTCTTT. Full variable domain (outside the CDR3, taken from reference TRBV9 and TRBJ1-1): DSGVTQTPKHLITATGQRVTLRCSPRSGDLSVYWYQQSLDQGLQFLIQYYNGEERAKGNILERFSAQQFPDLHSELNLSSLELGDSALYFCASSEGGDTEAFFGQGTRLTVV.

This clone is a singleton in its sample. The rearrangement uses TRBV7-9 and TRBJ2-5; D tentatively fits TRBD1 or TRBD2 (6 bases each). The CDR3 runs 16 residues. Trimming pared 5 bases from V and 4 bases from J, leaving 20 bases between. Germline V gene data show CDR1 as SEHNR and CDR2 as FQNEAQ (reference sequence). CDR3 sequence: CASSPHPGAQGETQYF. CDR3 sequence (DNA): TGTGCCAGCAGCCCGCATCCGGGGGCGCAAGGAGAGACCCAGTACTTC.

The chain is built from TRBV7-2 and TRBJ2-2; D remains ambiguous. The CDR3 contains 16 residues. From germline, CDR1 is SGHTA and CDR2 FQGNSA. With 5 bases removed from V and 0 bases from J, the gap between germline ends came to 13 bases. The CDR3 DNA follows: TGTGCCAGCAGCGCAACAGAAGTCGCGAACACCGGGGAGCTGTTTTTT. It encodes CASSATEVANTGELFF. The full variable domain, completed using reference TRBV7-2 and TRBJ2-2, is GAGVSQSPSNKVTEKGKDVELRCDPISGHTALYWYRQSLGQGLEFLIYFQGNSAPDKSGLPSDRFSAERTGGSVSTLTIQRTQQEDSAVYLCASSATEVANTGELFFGEGSRLTVL.

The chain couples TRBV5-1 to TRBJ1-3; D call uncertain. The CDR3 sequence is 15 residues long. Germline V gene data show CDR1 as SGHRS and CDR2 as YFSETQ. Trimming removed 4 bases from V and 0 bases from J, with 11 bases in between. DNA for the CDR3: TGCGCCAGCAGCCCGGACCTAAGCTCTGGAAACACCATATATTTT. This gives the protein CASSPDLSSGNTIYF.

This clone appeared a single time. The V and J genes are TRBV4-1 and TRBJ1-1, with 11 bases fitting TRBD1. The CDR3 length is 16 residues. The J segment lost 12 bases and the V segment lost 0 bases, leaving 12 bases of the junction unmatched. The germline CDR1 and CDR2 sequences are MGHRA and YSYEKL. The CDR3 DNA reads TGCGCCAGCAGCCAAGAGGGGACAGGGGGTCGGGCTGGGACTTTCTTT. Translating it yields CASSQEGTGGRAGTFF.

The V and J genes are TRBV7-8 and TRBJ1-5, with D uncertain. Trimming pared 3 bases from V and 6 bases from J, leaving 18 bases between. CDR3 length equals 16 residues. Germline V gene lookup returns CDR1 SGHVS and CDR2 FQNEAQ. This CDR3 reads CASSFRTQEAGQPQHF. CDR3 nucleotide sequence: TGTGCCAGCAGCTTCCGGACGCAAGAAGCGGGTCAGCCCCAGCATTTT.

This clone is a singleton in its sample. The chain joins TRBV5-4 to TRBJ2-5, with a tentative D call TRBD2 (5 bases). Germline V lookup: CDR1 SGHNT, CDR2 YYREEE (reference sequence). This CDR3 contains 12 residues. Trimming removed 6 bases from V and 6 bases from J, with 12 bases in between. The CDR3 DNA sequence: TGTGCCAGCAAGGACTCTAATCAGACCCAGTACTTC. Translating gives CASKDSNQTQYF. Full variable domain (missing parts from reference TRBV5-4 and TRBJ2-5): ETGVTQSPTHLIKTRGQQVTLRCSSQSGHNTVSWYQQALGQGPQFIFQYYREEENGRGNFPPRFSGLQFPNYSSELNVNALELDDSALYLCASKDSNQTQYFGPGTRLLVL.

The CDR3 sequence: CASSEVGFGGTVAYEQYF. CDR3 DNA sequence: TGTGCCAGCAGTGAAGTCGGGTTTGGGGGGACAGTGGCCTACGAGCAGTACTTC. The chain joins TRBV2 to TRBJ2-7; maybe TRBD1 (7 bases). CDR3 length: 18 residues. The V gene lost 1 base and the J gene lost 2 bases, with 21 bases spanning the gap. Looked up from germline, CDR1 is SNHLY and CDR2 is FYNNEI.

The chain employs TRBV13 and TRBJ2-1, with D maybe TRBD2 (6 bases). V lost 1 base and J lost 3, with 16 bases in between. This CDR3 spans 17 amino acids. Germline V lookup: CDR1 PRHDT, CDR2 FYEKMQ (reference sequence). The CDR3, as DNA: TGTGCCAGCAGCTTAGCCTCGGCTAGCGATTTCTACAATGAGCAGTTCTTC. It is translated as CASSLASASDFYNEQFF.

The V gene is TRBV7-9, the J gene TRBJ2-5; 8 nucleotides align to TRBD1. Germline V gene lookup returns CDR1 SEHNR and CDR2 FQNEAQ (reference sequence). This CDR3 has 14 amino acids. V lost 4 bases and J lost 2; bases outside the gene matches: 3. CDR3 nucleotides: TGTGCCAGCAGCTCGGACAGGGATCAAGAGACCCAGTACTTC. This encodes CASSSDRDQETQYF.

The V and J genes are TRBV19 and TRBJ1-1; D is uncertain. In germline, CDR1 is LNHDA, CDR2 SQIVND (reference sequence). The CDR3 has 13 residues. V dropped 6 bases and J dropped 4 bases, with 12 bases sitting between them. CDR3 DNA sequence: TGTGCCAGTAGCTCGGGGTGGGGCACTGAAGCTTTCTTT. This encodes CASSSGWGTEAFF.

The chain carries TRBV9 and TRBJ2-5; 9 bases map to TRBD2. The CDR3 has 16 amino acids. J lost 1 base, V lost 2 bases, and 6 bases had no gene match. CDR1 and CDR2 from the germline V gene are SGDLS and YYNGEE. The CDR3 DNA follows: TGTGCCAGCAGCGTCGAGGCTAGCGGGGCCCAAGAGACCCAGTACTTC. Translating it yields CASSVEASGAQETQYF.

This clone was recorded once. The rearrangement joins TRBV12-5 to TRBJ1-5; 8 bases align to TRBD1. Germline lookup yields CDR1 LGHNT and CDR2 FRNRAP. The CDR3 is made up of 18 amino acids. The junction had 12 bases not matched to a gene; V was cut back by 5 bases and J by 0 bases. DNA for the CDR3: TGTGCTAGTGGTCCACAATGGACAGGGACTCATAGCAATCAGCCCCAGCATTTT. Translating gives CASGPQWTGTHSNQPQHF.

This clone was recorded only once. Germline is not matched at one junction end, which may reflect a read error. The gene calls are TRBV9 and TRBJ1-1; D is uncertain. CDR1 SGDLS and CDR2 YYNGEE come from the germline V gene. CDR3 size: 15 residues. The CDR3 region is CASSVEAQVGTAAFF. CDR3 nucleotides: TGTGCCAGCAGCGTAGAGGCTCAGGTGGGCACTGCAGCTTTCTTT.

The rearrangement joins TRBV28 to TRBJ1-3; a weak D match, TRBD1 (6 bases). V was cut by 9 bases and J by 0 bases, with 21 bases left in between. CDR3 length equals 17 residues. Germline CDR1 is MDHEN and CDR2 is SYDVKM. This CDR3 reads CASSRGLQYPSGNTIYF. CDR3 nucleotides: TGTGCCAGTTCAAGGGGGTTGCAGTACCCCTCTGGAAACACCATATATTTT.

The CDR3 DNA is TGTGCCACCAGCTCCCGGGACAGGGGAAACTATGGCTACACCTTC. Translation: CATSSRDRGNYGYTF. The rearrangement uses TRBV15 and TRBJ1-2; 10 bases agree with TRBD1. CDR3 length equals 15 residues. Germline V gene data show CDR1 as LNHNV and CDR2 as YYDKDF (reference sequence). The junction had 5 bases not matched to a gene; V was cut back by 5 bases and J by 2 bases.

The chain recombines TRBV19 with TRBJ1-1, with a tentative D call TRBD1 (5 bases). Germline values: CDR1 LNHDA, CDR2 SQIVND (reference sequence). With 3 bases removed from V and 5 bases from J, the gap between germline ends came to 19 bases. The CDR3 extends over 16 amino acids. The CDR3 DNA sequence: TGTGCCAGTAGTATCGGGGACTTGATAGGGTTTACTGAAGCTTTCTTT. Encoded protein: CASSIGDLIGFTEAFF.

The V gene is TRBV10-3, the J gene TRBJ1-3; D call uncertain. The ends were cut back, 3 bases at V and 6 bases at J, with 15 bases in the middle. The CDR3 is made up of 15 amino acids. In germline, CDR1 is ENHRY, CDR2 SYGVKD. CDR3 nucleotides: TGTGCCATCAGTGACCCCCGTGAGGAAGAAAACACCATATATTTT. Translating it yields CAISDPREEENTIYF.

DNA of the CDR3: TGTGCCAGCAGCTATAACAGGGGGCTGAGCGCAGATACGCAGTATTTT. As protein: CASSYNRGLSADTQYF. This rearrangement joins TRBV5-6 to TRBJ2-3, with 9 nucleotides matching TRBD1. The V and J ends lost 3 bases and 4 bases, in that order; junction bases with no gene match: 9. The CDR3 has 16 amino acids. Germline V lookup: CDR1 SGHDT, CDR2 YYEEEE.